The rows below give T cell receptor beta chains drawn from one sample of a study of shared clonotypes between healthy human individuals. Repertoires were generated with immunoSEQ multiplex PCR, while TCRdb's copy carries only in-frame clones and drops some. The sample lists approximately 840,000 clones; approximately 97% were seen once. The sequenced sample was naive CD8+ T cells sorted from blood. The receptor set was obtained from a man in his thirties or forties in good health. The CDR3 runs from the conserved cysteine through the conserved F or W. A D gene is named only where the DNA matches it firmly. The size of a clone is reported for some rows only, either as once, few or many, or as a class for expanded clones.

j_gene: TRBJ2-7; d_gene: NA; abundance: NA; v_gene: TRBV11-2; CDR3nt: TGTGCCAGCACCCAGGGTGGGACCGCTATAAAATACGAGCAGTACTTC; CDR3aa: CASTQGGTAIKYEQYF
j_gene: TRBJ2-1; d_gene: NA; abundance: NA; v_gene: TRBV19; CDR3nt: TGTGCCAGTAGTATCTCCCACAATGAGCAGTTCTTC; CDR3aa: CASSISHNEQFF
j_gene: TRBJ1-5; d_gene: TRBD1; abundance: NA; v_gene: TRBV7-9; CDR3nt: TGTGCCAGCAGTTTAGGGACAGGGATCGGCGGTAGCAATCAGCCCCAGCATTTT; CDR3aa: CASSLGTGIGGSNQPQHF
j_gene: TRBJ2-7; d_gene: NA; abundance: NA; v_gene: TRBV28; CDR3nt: TGTGCCAGCAGTTTAACCGGGTTGACCTACGAGCAGTACTTC; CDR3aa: CASSLTGLTYEQYF
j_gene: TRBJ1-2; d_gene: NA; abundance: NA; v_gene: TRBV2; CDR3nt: TGTGCCAGCCCTTTTGGTTCCTGGGATGGCTACACCTTC; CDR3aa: CASPFGSWDGYTF
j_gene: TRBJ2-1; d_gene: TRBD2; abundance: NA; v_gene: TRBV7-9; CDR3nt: TGTGCCAGCAGCTTCGCGGGAGGGCCTTTCGAGTTCTTC; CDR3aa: CASSFAGGPFEFF
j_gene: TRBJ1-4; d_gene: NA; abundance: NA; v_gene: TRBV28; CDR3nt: TGTGCTACCACCTCCTGGGGTGGCAGGGAAAGTGGGGGTAATGAAAAACTGTTTTTT; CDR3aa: CATTSWGGRESGGNEKLFF
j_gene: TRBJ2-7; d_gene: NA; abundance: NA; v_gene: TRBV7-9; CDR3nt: TGTGCCAGCAGCTTAAAAATTCGGGGCCACGAGCAGTACTTC; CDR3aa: CASSLKIRGHEQYF
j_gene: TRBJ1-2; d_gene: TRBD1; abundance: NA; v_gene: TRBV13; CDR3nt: TGTGCCAGCAGCTTAGGACAGGGGCTCGGGCCTTCCTATGGCTACACCTTC; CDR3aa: CASSLGQGLGPSYGYTF
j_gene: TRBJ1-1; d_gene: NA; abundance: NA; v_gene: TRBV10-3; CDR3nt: TGTGCCATCAACACCCCCGACCGGGGGGGCACTGAAGCTTTCTTT; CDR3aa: CAINTPDRGGTEAFF
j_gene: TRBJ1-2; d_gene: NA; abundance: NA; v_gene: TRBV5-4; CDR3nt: TGTGCCAGCAGCTTGTGGACCAATAGCCACACCTTC; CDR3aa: CASSLWTNSHTF
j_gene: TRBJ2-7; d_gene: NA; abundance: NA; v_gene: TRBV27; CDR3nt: TGTGCCAGCAGTCCACTGACCTCGGAGGTACGCTACGAGCAGTACTTC; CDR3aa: CASSPLTSEVRYEQYF
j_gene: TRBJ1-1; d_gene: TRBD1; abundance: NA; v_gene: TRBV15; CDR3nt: TGTGCCACCAGCGTCAGGGGGATTGACACTGAAGCTTTCTTT; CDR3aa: CATSVRGIDTEAFF
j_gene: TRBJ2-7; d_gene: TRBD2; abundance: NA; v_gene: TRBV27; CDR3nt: TGTGCCAGCACGCTGACCGGGACTAGCGGGGGTCGGAGGTACGAGCAGTACTTC; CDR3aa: CASTLTGTSGGRRYEQYF
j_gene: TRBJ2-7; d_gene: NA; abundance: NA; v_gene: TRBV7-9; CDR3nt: TGTGCCAGCAGCTTAGCGGAGGGCAGGATCTACGAGCAGTACTTC; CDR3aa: CASSLAEGRIYEQYF
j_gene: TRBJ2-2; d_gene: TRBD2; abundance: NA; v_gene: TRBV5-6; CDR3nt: TGTGCCAGCAGCTTCGTTAGCGGGACCGGGGAGCTGTTTTTT; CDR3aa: CASSFVSGTGELFF
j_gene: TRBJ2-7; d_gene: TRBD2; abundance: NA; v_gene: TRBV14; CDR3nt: TGTGCCAGCAGCCCAGGACTAGCGGGAAACTACGAGCAGTACTTC; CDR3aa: CASSPGLAGNYEQYF
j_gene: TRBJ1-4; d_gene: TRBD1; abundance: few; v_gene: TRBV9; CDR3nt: TGTGCCAGCAGCGGGGGACAGGGGGTGAATGAAAAACTGTTTTTT; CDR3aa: CASSGGQGVNEKLFF
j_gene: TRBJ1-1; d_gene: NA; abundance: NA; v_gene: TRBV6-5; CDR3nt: TGTGCCAGCAGGATGATTCAAGCCGAGAACACTGAAGCTTTCTTT; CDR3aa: CASRMIQAENTEAFF
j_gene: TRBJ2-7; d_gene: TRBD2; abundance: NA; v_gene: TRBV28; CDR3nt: TGTGCCAGCAGTTTGTTAGCGGGAGTGGTAGAGCAGTACTTC; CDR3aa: CASSLLAGVVEQYF
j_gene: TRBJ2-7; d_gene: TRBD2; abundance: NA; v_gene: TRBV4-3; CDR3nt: TGCGCCAGCAGCCAAGATGGGGGGAGGGTTGCGTACGAGCAGTACTTC; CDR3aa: CASSQDGGRVAYEQYF
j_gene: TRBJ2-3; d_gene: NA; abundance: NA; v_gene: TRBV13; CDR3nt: TGTGCCAGCAGCGACGACCGGGAGGATACGCAGTATTTT; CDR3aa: CASSDDREDTQYF
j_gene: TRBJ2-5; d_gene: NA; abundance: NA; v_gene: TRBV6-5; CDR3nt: TGTGCCAGCAGTTACTCGAATGGGGAACGTGAGACCCAGTACTTC; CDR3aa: CASSYSNGERETQYF
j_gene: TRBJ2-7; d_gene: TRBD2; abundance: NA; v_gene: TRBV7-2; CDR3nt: TGTGCCAGCAGCCCTACCGCTAGCGGAACCTACGAGCAGTACTTC; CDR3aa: CASSPTASGTYEQYF
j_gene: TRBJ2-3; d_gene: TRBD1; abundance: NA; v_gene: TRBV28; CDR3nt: TGTGCCAGCAGTTTAGGGACAGGAGACACAGATACGCAGTATTTT; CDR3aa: CASSLGTGDTDTQYF
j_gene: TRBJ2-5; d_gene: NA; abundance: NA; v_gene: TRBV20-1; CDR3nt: TGCAGTGCACACGGGGAGACCCAGTACTTC; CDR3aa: CSAHGETQYF
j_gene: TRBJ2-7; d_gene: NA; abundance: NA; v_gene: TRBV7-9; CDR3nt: TGTGCCACAAGGGGAACAGGCGAGCAGTACTTC; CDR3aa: CATRGTGEQYF
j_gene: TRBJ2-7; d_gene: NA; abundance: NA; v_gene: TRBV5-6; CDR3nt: TGTGCCAGCAGCGAAGGGTCTTCCTACGAGCAGTACTTC; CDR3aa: CASSEGSSYEQYF
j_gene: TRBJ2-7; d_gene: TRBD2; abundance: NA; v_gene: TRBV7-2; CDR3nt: TGTGCCAGCAGTTACGATTCCGGGACTAGCGGCTACGAGCAGTACTTC; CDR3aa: CASSYDSGTSGYEQYF
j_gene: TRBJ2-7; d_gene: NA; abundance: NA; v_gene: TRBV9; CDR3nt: TGTGCCAGCAGCGTAGACGACAGGCACGAGCAGTACTTC; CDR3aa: CASSVDDRHEQYF
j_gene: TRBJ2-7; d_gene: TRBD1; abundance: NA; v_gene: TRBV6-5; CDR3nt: TGTGCCAGCAGTTACGGGACAGACGAGCAGTACTTC; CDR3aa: CASSYGTDEQYF
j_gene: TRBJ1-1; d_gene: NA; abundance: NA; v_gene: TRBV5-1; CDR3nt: TGCGCCAGCAGCTTATATCGGCTCAACACTGAAGCTTTCTTT; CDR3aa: CASSLYRLNTEAFF
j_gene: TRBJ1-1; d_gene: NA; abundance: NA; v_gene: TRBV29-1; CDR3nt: TGCAGCGTACATGGAATGAACACTGAAGCTTTCTTT; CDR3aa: CSVHGMNTEAFF
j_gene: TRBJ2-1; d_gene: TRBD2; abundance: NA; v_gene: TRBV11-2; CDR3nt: TGTGCCAGCAGCCTCGGACTAGCGGGAACCTACAATGAGCAGTTCTTC; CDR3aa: CASSLGLAGTYNEQFF
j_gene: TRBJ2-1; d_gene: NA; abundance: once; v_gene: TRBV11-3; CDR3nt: TGTGCCAGCAGCCCCAGGGGAACCAATGAGCAGTTCTTC; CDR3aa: CASSPRGTNEQFF
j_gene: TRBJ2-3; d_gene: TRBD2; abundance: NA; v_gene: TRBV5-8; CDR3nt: TGTGCCAGCAGCTCCGGGACTAGCGGCACAGATACGCAGTATTTT; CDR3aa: CASSSGTSGTDTQYF
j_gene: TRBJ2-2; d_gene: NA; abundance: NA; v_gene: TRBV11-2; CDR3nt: TGTGCCAGCAGCCCGGGACTCTACACCGGGGAGCTGTTTTTT; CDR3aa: CASSPGLYTGELFF
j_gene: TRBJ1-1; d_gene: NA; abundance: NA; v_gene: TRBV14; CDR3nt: TGTGCCAGCAGCCAAGTATCGCAGGGGGAAGCTTTCTTT; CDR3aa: CASSQVSQGEAFF
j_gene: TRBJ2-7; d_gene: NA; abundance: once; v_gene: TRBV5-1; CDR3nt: TGCGCCAGCAGCTTGGCCGACTACCTTTACGAGCAGTACTTC; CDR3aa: CASSLADYLYEQYF
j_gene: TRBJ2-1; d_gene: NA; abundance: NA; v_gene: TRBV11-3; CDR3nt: TGTGCCAGCAGCTTAGCACTTAGGGCTACTTACAATGAGCAGTTCTTC; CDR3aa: CASSLALRATYNEQFF
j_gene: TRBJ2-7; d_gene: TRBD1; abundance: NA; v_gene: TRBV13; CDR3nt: TGTGCCAGCAGCTCGACAGGGGGGAGCTCCTACGAGCAGTACTTC; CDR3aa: CASSSTGGSSYEQYF
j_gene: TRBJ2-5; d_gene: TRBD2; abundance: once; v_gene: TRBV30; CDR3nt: TGTGCCTCGGTGGGGGGGTACCAAGAGACCCAGTACTTC; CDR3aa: CASVGGYQETQYF
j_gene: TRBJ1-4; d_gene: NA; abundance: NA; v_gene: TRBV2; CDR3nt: TGTGCCAGCAGTGAGGACACGAATGCGGGGGTCGTTAATGAAAAACTGTTTTTT; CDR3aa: CASSEDTNAGVVNEKLFF
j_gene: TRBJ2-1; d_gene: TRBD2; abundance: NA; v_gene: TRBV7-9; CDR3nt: TGTGCCAGCAGCTTAGCGCGCGCTAGCGGGAGTGAGCAGTTCTTC; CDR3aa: CASSLARASGSEQFF
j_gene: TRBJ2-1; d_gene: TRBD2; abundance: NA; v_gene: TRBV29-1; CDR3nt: TGCAGCGTCGCCTCATCTAGCGGGAGAAAACGGGGGGAGCAGTTCTTC; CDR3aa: CSVASSSGRKRGEQFF
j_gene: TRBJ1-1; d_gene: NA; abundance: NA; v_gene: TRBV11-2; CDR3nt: TGTGCCAGCAAGTGGGAGAACACTGAAGCTTTCTTT; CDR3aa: CASKWENTEAFF
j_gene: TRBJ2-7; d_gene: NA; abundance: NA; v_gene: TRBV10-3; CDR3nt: TGTGCCATCAGTGAGGGCAGAGGCTACGAGCAGTACTTC; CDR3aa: CAISEGRGYEQYF
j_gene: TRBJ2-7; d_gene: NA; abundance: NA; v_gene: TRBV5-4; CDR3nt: TGTGCCAGCAGCTTTAGCGGATCTTACGAGCAGTACTTC; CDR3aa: CASSFSGSYEQYF
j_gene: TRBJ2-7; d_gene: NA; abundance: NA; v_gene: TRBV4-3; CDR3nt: TGCGCCAGCAGCCAAGAAGTCGACCACACCTACGAGCAGTACTTC; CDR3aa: CASSQEVDHTYEQYF
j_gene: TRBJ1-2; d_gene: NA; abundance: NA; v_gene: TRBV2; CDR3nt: TGTGCCAGCAGTGAAGCTGGGGGGCTTTCCTATGGCTACACCTTC; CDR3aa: CASSEAGGLSYGYTF
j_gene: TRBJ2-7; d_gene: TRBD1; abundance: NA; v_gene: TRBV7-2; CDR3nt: TGTGCCAGCAGCACGACAGGGGGCATTACCGAGCAGTACTTC; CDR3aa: CASSTTGGITEQYF
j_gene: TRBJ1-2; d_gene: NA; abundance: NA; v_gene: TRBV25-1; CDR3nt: TGTGCCAGCAGTGAGTACTATGGCTACACCTTC; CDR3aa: CASSEYYGYTF
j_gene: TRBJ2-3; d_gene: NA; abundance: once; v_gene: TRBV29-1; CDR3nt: TGCAGCGTCCACTTTCCCGACACCACAGATACGCAGTATTTT; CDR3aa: CSVHFPDTTDTQYF
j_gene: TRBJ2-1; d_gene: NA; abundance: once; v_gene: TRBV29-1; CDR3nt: TGCAGCGTTGAAGGGGGGGTCTTTCAATACAATGAGCAGTTCTTC; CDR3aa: CSVEGGVFQYNEQFF
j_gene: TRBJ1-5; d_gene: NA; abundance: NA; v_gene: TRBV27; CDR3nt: TGTGCCAGCAGTTTATTTGGAGGGAGCAATCAGCCCCAGCATTTT; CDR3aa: CASSLFGGSNQPQHF